Following are 3 T cell receptor beta chains from one sample sequenced in a study of T cells after yellow fever vaccination. In TCRdb, the 5' RACE reads were re-called with MiXCR into one record per CDR3 protein. This sample has almost 600,000 distinct CDR3 sequences; approximately 13% occur once, and the top ten carry 11% to 15%. Sequencing was performed on PBMCs, taken on the day of the yellow fever booster vaccination. These receptors were taken from a man younger than 40 who received the YFV17D yellow fever vaccine.

This clonotype was seen a handful of times. The chain has TRBV19 and TRBJ2-3; 11 bases are shared with TRBD2. The CDR3 sequence is 15 residues long. J was trimmed by 5 bases and V by 9 bases; bases with no gene match: 10. CDR1 and CDR2 from the germline V gene are LNHDA and SQIVND (reference sequence). Written as DNA, the CDR3 is TGTGCCAGCAAGACTAGCGGGATTTCCGTAGATACGCAGTATTTT. It is translated as CASKTSGISVDTQYF.

The sample holds many counts of this clonotype. The chain couples TRBV5-1 to TRBJ1-4; D call uncertain. Germline V lookup: CDR1 SGHRS, CDR2 YFSETQ. The V gene lost 5 bases and the J gene lost 0 bases, with 11 bases spanning the gap. The CDR3 totals 15 residues. This chain's CDR3 is CASRLDGATNEKLFF. The DNA of the CDR3 is TGCGCCAGCAGACTCGACGGTGCAACTAATGAAAAACTGTTTTTT.

This rearrangement joins TRBV12-3 or TRBV12-4 to TRBJ2-7, with TRBD1 matching 9 bases. This CDR3 has 13 residues. The trim removed 7 bases at V and 7 bases at J, leaving 8 bases unmatched. The CDR3 reads CASMGTGHPEQYF. The DNA of the CDR3 is TGTGCCAGCATGGGGACAGGGCATCCGGAGCAGTACTTC.